This TCR beta chain was sequenced during a study of cytomegalovirus exposure and HLA in healthy donors. Study-wide results and limits: Earlier findings revealed that most TCR beta V segments proved productive either about 87% or about 30% of the time.

PCR involved 60 Vbeta and 13 Jbeta primers. This table comes from immunoSEQ multiplex PCR, and its TCRdb copy is limited to in-frame clones, with some not included. The sample comprises under 200,000 clones, roughly 72% of which are singletons, and less than 2% rests with the top ten. Details on this clone: Antigen unknown.

V lost 6 bases, J lost 7 bases, and 14 bases stayed unmatched. The CDR3 has 16 residues. Germline V gives CDR1 LNHDA, CDR2 SQIVND (reference sequence). The chain carries TRBV19 and TRBJ2-1, with 8 bases fitting TRBD2. Source material: PBMCs. This TCR was recovered from a man aged 40-49 years in good health and CMV-seronegative. In nucleotides, the CDR3 is TGTGCCAGTAGATCTGGTGCGAGCGGGAGTACGAATGAGCAGTTCTTC. Its translation is CASRSGASGSTNEQFF.